One and the same sample provided the 4 T cell receptor beta chains below, sequenced in a study of T cell changes during pregnancy in multiple sclerosis. Profiling relied on immunoSEQ multiplex PCR, and the TCRdb table lists in-frame clones only, not all of them. The sample lists some 27,000 clones; 85% to 95% were seen once. This specimen was CD4+ T cells from peripheral blood mononuclear cells, taken after pregnancy. These TCRs come from a female donor with multiple sclerosis, enrolled in a pregnancy study.

The chain carries TRBV5-5 and TRBJ1-2; no clear D gene. CDR1 is SGHKS, CDR2 YYEKEE, per germline (reference sequence). The CDR3 has 18 residues. Between the trimmed V and J ends, which lost 0 bases and 4 bases, there was a span of 22 bases. As DNA, the CDR3 is TGTGCCAGCAGCTTGGCCGACCCACTAACGACCGCTCTCTATGGCTACACCTTC. It yields the protein CASSLADPLTTALYGYTF. The full variable domain, with the rest looked up from reference TRBV5-5 and TRBJ1-2, is DAGVTQSPTHLIKTRGQQVTLRCSPISGHKSVSWYQQVLGQGPQFIFQYYEKEERGRGNFPDRFSARQFPNYSSELNVNALLLGDSALYLCASSLADPLTTALYGYTFGSGTRLTVV.

V usage is TRBV6-6 and J usage is TRBJ1-2; D is undetermined. V lost 6 bases and J lost 1, with 9 bases in between. The V gene's germline CDR1 is MNHNY and CDR2 SVGAGI (reference sequence). There are 13 residues in the CDR3. The CDR3 loop reads CASSPGINYGYTF. For the CDR3, the DNA is TGTGCCAGCAGCCCCGGGATTAACTATGGCTACACCTTC.

J is TRBJ2-3 and V is TRBV4-1; D perhaps matches TRBD2 (5 bases). Germline V gives CDR1 MGHRA, CDR2 YSYEKL. With 0 bases removed from V and 2 bases from J, the gap between germline ends came to 18 bases. The CDR3 covers 18 residues. The CDR3 spells CASSQDRWTGGNTDTQYF. The CDR3 nucleotides read TGCGCCAGCAGCCAAGATCGTTGGACTGGTGGTAACACAGATACGCAGTATTTT.

The chain uses TRBV5-1 and TRBJ1-4; unclear D gene. Germline values: CDR1 SGHRS, CDR2 YFSETQ. Trimming removed 3 bases at V and 0 bases at J, with 12 bases between. This CDR3 spans 16 amino acids. The CDR3 DNA sequence: TGCGCCAGCAGCTCCGACACAACTGCAACTAATGAAAAACTGTTTTTT. Translation: CASSSDTTATNEKLFF.